A selection of T cell receptor beta chains follows, all from one sample in a study of cytomegalovirus exposure and HLA in healthy donors. Only in-frame clones appear in the TCRdb table, and some are missing; sequencing was by immunoSEQ multiplex PCR. The sample has 100,000 to 120,000 clones, roughly 70% seen once. Sequenced sample: PBMCs. Source of these receptors: a man aged 18 to 29 in good health and CMV-seropositive. CDR3s include the opening cysteine and the closing phenylalanine or tryptophan. D genes are given only for firm matches. A row's size may be missing; if present it is once, few, many or a size class.

TRBJ1-2 few TRBD1 TRBV2 14 TGTGCCAGCAGTGAAGCGAGACAGGGCAGCGGCTACACCTTC CASSEARQGSGYTF
TRBJ1-5 NA NA TRBV4-1 12 TGCGCCAGCAGCCAACCCGCGGGGGCCCAGCATTTT CASSQPAGAQHF
TRBJ2-1 NA TRBD2 TRBV6-1 16 TGTGCCAGCAGTGAAGATGCAGCGGGGGGAGGAGATGAGCAGTTCTTC CASSEDAAGGGDEQFF
TRBJ2-5 NA NA TRBV10-1 15 TGCGCCAGCTCGCCTCAACAGGGAGGGGGAGAGACCCAGTACTTC CASSPQQGGGETQYF
TRBJ2-3 NA TRBD2 TRBV5-3 16 TGTGCCAGAAGCAGAGAGCGGGGGTTCGAGACAGATACGCAGTATTTT CARSRERGFETDTQYF
TRBJ1-2 NA TRBD1 TRBV5-6 15 TGTGCCAGCAGCGCAGCCACAGGGGGCGCGGATGGCTACACCTTC CASSAATGGADGYTF
TRBJ2-7 NA NA TRBV9 14 TGTGCCAGCAGCGAAACCGCCAGATTTTACGAGCAGTACTTC CASSETARFYEQYF
TRBJ1-4 NA TRBD1 TRBV4-1 15 TGCGCCAGCAGCCAAGAGGACAGGGAGAACGAAAAACTGTTTTTT CASSQEDRENEKLFF
TRBJ1-2 NA TRBD1 TRBV10-3 16 TGTGCCATCAGTGAGTCTGGGGACAGCGGCGACTATGGCTACACCTTC CAISESGDSGDYGYTF
TRBJ2-5 NA TRBD1 TRBV5-6 14 TGTGCCAGCAGCTTGGCAGGGGGTGCAGAGACCCAGTACTTC CASSLAGGAETQYF
TRBJ2-7 NA NA TRBV23-1 12 TGCGCCATACTACGGGGGTCGTACGAGCAGTACTTC CAILRGSYEQYF
TRBJ2-2 few TRBD1 TRBV27 18 TGTGCCAGCAGTTTATCGGCTCCCGGACAGGGGAACACCGGGGAGCTGTTTTTT CASSLSAPGQGNTGELFF
TRBJ1-1 few TRBD1 TRBV18 14 TGTGCCAGCTCACTGGGGACAGGGAACACTGAAGCTTTCTTT CASSLGTGNTEAFF
TRBJ2-3 NA TRBD1 TRBV6-1 16 TGCGCCAGCAGTGAAATACCGGGACAGGGGTCAGATACGCAGTATTTT CASSEIPGQGSDTQYF
TRBJ2-5 NA NA TRBV6-5 11 TGTGCCAGCAGCCCGGAAGAGACCCAGTACTTC CASSPEETQYF
TRBJ2-7 NA TRBD1 TRBV5-1 15 TGCGCCAGCAGCGCCGAAACAGGGGGCGCATACGAGCAGTACTTC CASSAETGGAYEQYF
TRBJ2-7 NA NA TRBV6-5 13 TGTGCCAGCAAACGGGGGATAGGGGACGAGCAGTACTTC CASKRGIGDEQYF
TRBJ1-3 NA NA TRBV4-1 14 TGCGCCAGCAGCCAAGGTCTCCTTGGAAACACCATATATTTT CASSQGLLGNTIYF
TRBJ1-6 NA NA TRBV4-1 16 TGCGCCAGCAGCCCTTCGAGACAGGCCTCCGGGTCACCCCTCCACTTT CASSPSRQASGSPLHF
TRBJ2-5 NA NA TRBV6-6 11 TGTGCCAGCAGTGAACAGGGAACCCAGTACTTC CASSEQGTQYF
TRBJ2-2 many TRBD2 TRBV15 15 TGTGCCACCAGCAGAGAGCCTAGCGGCCCCGGGGAGCTGTTTTTT CATSREPSGPGELFF
TRBJ1-4 NA TRBD1 TRBV28 15 TGTGCCAGCAGCTCTCTCGGGACAGCAAATGAAAAACTGTTTTTT CASSSLGTANEKLFF
TRBJ1-2 NA TRBD1 TRBV6-1 14 TGTGCCAGCAGTCAACAGGGGGCCATCGATGGCTACACCTTC CASSQQGAIDGYTF
TRBJ2-5 NA NA TRBV21-1 12 TGTGCCAGCGGGGGGGCGGAGGAGACCCAGTACTTC CASGGAEETQYF
TRBJ2-1 NA TRBD1 TRBV27 14 TGTGCCAGCAGGTCCGGGACAGGGTCATTTGAGCAGTTCTTC CASRSGTGSFEQFF
TRBJ2-3 NA NA TRBV9 15 TGTGCCAGCAGCGAGAGACAGACATCACAACATACGCAGTATTTT CASSERQTSQHTQYF
TRBJ2-3 few TRBD2 TRBV28 17 TGTGCCAGCAGTTCCCCGGGACTAGCGGGGCTTCCAAATACGCAGTATTTT CASSSPGLAGLPNTQYF
TRBJ2-1 few NA TRBV5-6 14 TGTGCCAGGAAAAAAGGACTCCTGTGGGATGAGCAGTTCTTC CARKKGLLWDEQFF
TRBJ2-1 NA NA TRBV2 16 TGTGCCAGCAGTGAAGGAGCGGGCGGTGGACACAATGAGCAGTTCTTC CASSEGAGGGHNEQFF
TRBJ1-4 NA NA TRBV27 13 TGTGCCAGCAGTTTATTGGGCCATGAAAAACTGTTTTTT CASSLLGHEKLFF
TRBJ1-6 NA NA TRBV30 12 TGTGCCTACGCGGGGATAGAGGGACCCCTCCACTTT CAYAGIEGPLHF
TRBJ2-6 few NA TRBV11-2 16 TGTGCCAGCAGCTTTCAAGCTCTTTCTGGGGCCAACGTCCTGACTTTC CASSFQALSGANVLTF
TRBJ1-6 NA NA TRBV6-5 15 TGTGCCAGCAGCCAATCTAGGGGGTACGGCTCACCCCTCCACTTT CASSQSRGYGSPLHF
TRBJ1-2 once TRBD1 TRBV5-8 15 TGTGCCAGCAGCCCCCCAAGGGGGCGTTTCTATGGCTACACCTTC CASSPPRGRFYGYTF
TRBJ2-5 NA NA TRBV28 12 TGTGCCACCACCCAGGCATTGGAGACCCAGTACTTC CATTQALETQYF
TRBJ2-5 NA NA TRBV7-9 16 TGTGCCAGCAGCTGGCCTCGGACTGGAGGGAAAGAGACCCAGTACTTC CASSWPRTGGKETQYF
TRBJ1-2 NA NA TRBV6-5 15 TGTGCCAGCAGTTGCGGTGCGGCGGGGGACTATGGCTACACCTTC CASSCGAAGDYGYTF
TRBJ1-6 NA TRBD1 TRBV10-1 14 TGCGCCAGCCCCCCCGACAGGGGTGGCTCACCCCTCCACTTT CASPPDRGGSPLHF
TRBJ2-1 NA NA TRBV7-6 11 TGTGCCAGCAGACAGGGCGATGAGCAGTTCTTC CASRQGDEQFF
TRBJ2-3 NA NA TRBV7-2 14 TGTGCCAGCAGCCTTGGAGGGAATTCGGATACGCAGTATTTT CASSLGGNSDTQYF
TRBJ1-2 NA TRBD1 TRBV7-2 14 TGTGCCAGCAGCGCTCGACAGGGTAGCTATGGCTACACCTTC CASSARQGSYGYTF
TRBJ2-3 once NA TRBV6-5 14 TGTGCCAGCAGTTACGGGCTAGCAGCAGATACGCAGTATTTT CASSYGLAADTQYF
TRBJ1-4 NA NA TRBV7-9 15 TGTGCCAGCAGCCCTGGGGGGTCCACTAATGAAAAACTGTTTTTT CASSPGGSTNEKLFF
TRBJ2-1 NA TRBD2 TRBV4-2 14 TGTGCCAGCAGCCTGAGCGGGGGGCTGGATGAGCAGTTCTTC CASSLSGGLDEQFF
TRBJ1-2 NA NA TRBV2 12 TGTGCCAGCACTCCTCAGGGTTATGGCTACACCTTC CASTPQGYGYTF
TRBJ1-6 NA TRBD1 TRBV9 15 TGTGCCAGCAGCGTAGGACAGGGGTATGATTCACCCCTCCACTTT CASSVGQGYDSPLHF
TRBJ2-3 NA NA TRBV6-4 14 TGTGCCAGCAGTGTACTAGCTAGCACAGATACGCAGTATTTT CASSVLASTDTQYF
TRBJ1-1 NA TRBD1 TRBV9 14 TGTGCCAGCAGCCCCGGAGACAGGGAGAGTTGGGCTTTCTTT CASSPGDRESWAFF
TRBJ2-2 NA NA TRBV1 15 TGCACCAGCGGTTCCGGGACAGAGAACACCGGGGAGCTGTTTTTT CTSGSGTENTGELFF